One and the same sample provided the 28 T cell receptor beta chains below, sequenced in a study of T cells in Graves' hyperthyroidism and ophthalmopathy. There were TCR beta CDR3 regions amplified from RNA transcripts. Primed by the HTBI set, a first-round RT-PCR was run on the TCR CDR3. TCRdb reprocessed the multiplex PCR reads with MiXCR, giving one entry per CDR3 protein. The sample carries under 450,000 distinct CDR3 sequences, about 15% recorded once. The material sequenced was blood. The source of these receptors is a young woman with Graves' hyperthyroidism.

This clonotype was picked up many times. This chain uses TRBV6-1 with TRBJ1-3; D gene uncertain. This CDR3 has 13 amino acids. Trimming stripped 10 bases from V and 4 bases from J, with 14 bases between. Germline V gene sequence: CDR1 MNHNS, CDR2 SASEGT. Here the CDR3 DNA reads TGTGCCACCTCTATTACTCTGGGAAACACCATATATTTT. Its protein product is CATSITLGNTIYF.

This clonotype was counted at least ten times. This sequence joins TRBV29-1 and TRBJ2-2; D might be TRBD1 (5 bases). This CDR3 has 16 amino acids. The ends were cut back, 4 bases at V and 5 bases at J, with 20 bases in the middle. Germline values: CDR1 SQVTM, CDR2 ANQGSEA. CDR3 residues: CSVGKEGREGTGELFF. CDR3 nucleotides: TGCAGCGTTGGAAAGGAAGGCAGGGAAGGAACCGGGGAGCTGTTTTTT.

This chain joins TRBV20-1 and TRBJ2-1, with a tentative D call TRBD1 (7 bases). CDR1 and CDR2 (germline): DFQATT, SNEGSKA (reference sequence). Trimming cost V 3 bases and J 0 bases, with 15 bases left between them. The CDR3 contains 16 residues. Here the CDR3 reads CSASNRQGLSYNEQFF. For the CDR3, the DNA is TGCAGTGCTAGCAATCGACAGGGACTCTCCTACAATGAGCAGTTCTTC.

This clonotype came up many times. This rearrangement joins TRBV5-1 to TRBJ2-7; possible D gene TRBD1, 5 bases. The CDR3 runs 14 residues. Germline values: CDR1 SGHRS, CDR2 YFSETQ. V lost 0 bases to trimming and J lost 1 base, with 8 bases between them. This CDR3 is CASSLGRQSYEQYF. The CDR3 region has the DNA TGCGCCAGCAGCTTGGGACGACAGTCCTACGAGCAGTACTTC.

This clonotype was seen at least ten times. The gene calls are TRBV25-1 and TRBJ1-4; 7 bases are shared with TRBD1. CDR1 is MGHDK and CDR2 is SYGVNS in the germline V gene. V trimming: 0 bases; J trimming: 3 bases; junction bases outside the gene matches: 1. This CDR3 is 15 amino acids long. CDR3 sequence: CASSEYGTANEKLFF. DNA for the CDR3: TGTGCCAGCAGTGAATACGGGACAGCTAATGAAAAACTGTTTTTT.

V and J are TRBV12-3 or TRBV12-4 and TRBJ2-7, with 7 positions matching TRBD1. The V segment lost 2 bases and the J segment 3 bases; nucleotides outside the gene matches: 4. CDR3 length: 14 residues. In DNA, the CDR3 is TGTGCCAGCAGTTTAAGAGGGGGCGACTACGAGCAGTACTTC. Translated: CASSLRGGDYEQYF.

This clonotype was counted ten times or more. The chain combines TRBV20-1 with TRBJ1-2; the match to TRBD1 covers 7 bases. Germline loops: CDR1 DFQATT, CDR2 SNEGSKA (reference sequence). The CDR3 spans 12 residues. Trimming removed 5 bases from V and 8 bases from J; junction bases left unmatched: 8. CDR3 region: CSAFTGENGYTF. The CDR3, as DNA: TGCAGTGCTTTTACAGGGGAAAACGGCTACACCTTC.

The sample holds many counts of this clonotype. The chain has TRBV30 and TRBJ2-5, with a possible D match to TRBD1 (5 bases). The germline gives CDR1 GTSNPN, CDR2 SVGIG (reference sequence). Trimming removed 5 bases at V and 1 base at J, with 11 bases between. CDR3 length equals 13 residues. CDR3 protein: CAWWQGPQETQYF. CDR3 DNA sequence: TGTGCCTGGTGGCAGGGCCCCCAAGAGACCCAGTACTTC.

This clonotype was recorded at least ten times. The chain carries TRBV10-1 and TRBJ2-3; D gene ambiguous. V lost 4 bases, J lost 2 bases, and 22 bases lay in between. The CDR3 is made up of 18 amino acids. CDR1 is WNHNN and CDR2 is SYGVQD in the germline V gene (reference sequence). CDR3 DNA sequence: TGCGCCAGCAGTGGCCTGGGGTCGGCCACCATAAACACAGATACGCAGTATTTT. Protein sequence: CASSGLGSATINTDTQYF.

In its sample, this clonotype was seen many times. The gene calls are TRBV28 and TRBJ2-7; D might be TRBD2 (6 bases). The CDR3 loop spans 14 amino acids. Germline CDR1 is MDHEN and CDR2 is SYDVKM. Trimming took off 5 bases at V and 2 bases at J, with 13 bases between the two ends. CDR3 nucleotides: TGTGCCAGCAGTCAGGGACTTCTCCCCTACGAGCAGTACTTC. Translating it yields CASSQGLLPYEQYF.

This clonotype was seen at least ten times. This CDR3 is CASSFRQLNEKLFF. The CDR3 DNA is TGTGCCAGCAGTTTCAGGCAGCTAAATGAAAAACTGTTTTTT. The rearrangement links TRBV12-3 or TRBV12-4 to TRBJ1-4, with D unresolved. The length of the CDR3 is 14 residues. The V and J ends lost 3 bases and 5 bases respectively, with 10 bases between them.

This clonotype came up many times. CDR3 DNA: TGTGCCAGCAGTTTAGGGAGGGCCTGGCCTGGTGAGCAGTTCTTC. Amino acid sequence: CASSLGRAWPGEQFF. The chain has TRBV12-3 or TRBV12-4 and TRBJ2-1; TRBD2 is a possible D gene (6 bases). Trimming stripped 1 base from V and 9 bases from J, with 16 bases between. CDR3 length: 15 amino acids.

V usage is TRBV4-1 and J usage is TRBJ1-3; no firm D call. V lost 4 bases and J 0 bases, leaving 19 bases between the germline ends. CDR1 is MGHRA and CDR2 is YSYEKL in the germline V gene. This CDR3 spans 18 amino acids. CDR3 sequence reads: CASSPSSGIQHSGNTIYF. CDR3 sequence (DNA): TGCGCCAGCAGCCCGTCTTCGGGAATACAGCACTCTGGAAACACCATATATTTT.

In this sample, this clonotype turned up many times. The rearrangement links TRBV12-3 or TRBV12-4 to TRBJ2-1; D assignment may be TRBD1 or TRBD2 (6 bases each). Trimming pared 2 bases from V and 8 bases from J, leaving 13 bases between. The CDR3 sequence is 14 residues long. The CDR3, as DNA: TGTGCCAGCAGTTTAACAGGGAGGCCGGATGAGCAGTTCTTC. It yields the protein CASSLTGRPDEQFF.

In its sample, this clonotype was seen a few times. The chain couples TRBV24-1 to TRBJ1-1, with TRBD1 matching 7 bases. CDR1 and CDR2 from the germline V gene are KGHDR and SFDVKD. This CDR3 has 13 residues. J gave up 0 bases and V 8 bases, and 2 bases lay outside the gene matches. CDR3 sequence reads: CATTGTVNTEAFF. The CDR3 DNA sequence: TGTGCCACCACCGGGACAGTGAACACTGAAGCTTTCTTT.

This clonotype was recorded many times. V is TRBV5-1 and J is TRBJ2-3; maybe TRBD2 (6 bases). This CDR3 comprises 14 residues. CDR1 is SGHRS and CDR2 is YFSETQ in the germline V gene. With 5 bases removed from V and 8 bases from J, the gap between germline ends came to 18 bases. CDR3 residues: CASSAGKGGGTQYF. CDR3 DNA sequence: TGCGCCAGCAGTGCGGGAAAGGGAGGTGGTACGCAGTATTTT.

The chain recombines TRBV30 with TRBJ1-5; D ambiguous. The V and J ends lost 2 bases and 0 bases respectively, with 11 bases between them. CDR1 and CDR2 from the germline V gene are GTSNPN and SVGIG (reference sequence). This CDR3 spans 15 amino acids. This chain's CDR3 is CAWSRHGNSNQPQHF. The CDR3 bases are TGTGCCTGGAGTCGCCACGGAAATAGCAATCAGCCCCAGCATTTT. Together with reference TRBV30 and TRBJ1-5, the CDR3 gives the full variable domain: SQTIHQWPATLVQPVGSPLSLECTVEGTSNPNLYWYRQAAGRGLQLLFYSVGIGQISSEVPQNLSASRPQDRQFILSSKKLLLSDSGFYLCAWSRHGNSNQPQHFGDGTRLSIL.

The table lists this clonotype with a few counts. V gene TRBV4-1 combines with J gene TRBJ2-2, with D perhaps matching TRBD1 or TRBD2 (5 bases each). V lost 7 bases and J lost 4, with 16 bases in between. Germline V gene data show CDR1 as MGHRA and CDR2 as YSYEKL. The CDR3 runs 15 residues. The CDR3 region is CASTRAGAGTGELFF. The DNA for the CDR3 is TGCGCCAGCACAAGGGCCGGGGCGGGCACCGGGGAGCTGTTTTTT.

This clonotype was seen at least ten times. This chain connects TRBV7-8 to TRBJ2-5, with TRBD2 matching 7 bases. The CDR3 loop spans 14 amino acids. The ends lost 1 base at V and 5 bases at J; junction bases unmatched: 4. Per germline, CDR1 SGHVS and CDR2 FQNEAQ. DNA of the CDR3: TGTGCCAGCAGCTTAGGCGGGAGTATGGAGACCCAGTACTTC. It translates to CASSLGGSMETQYF.

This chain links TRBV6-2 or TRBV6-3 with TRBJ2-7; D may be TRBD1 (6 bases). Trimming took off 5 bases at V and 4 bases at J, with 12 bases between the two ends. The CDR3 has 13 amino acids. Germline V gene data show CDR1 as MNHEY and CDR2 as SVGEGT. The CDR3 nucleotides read TGTGCCAGCAGTCACGAGGACAGTTACGAGCAGTACTTC. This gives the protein CASSHEDSYEQYF.

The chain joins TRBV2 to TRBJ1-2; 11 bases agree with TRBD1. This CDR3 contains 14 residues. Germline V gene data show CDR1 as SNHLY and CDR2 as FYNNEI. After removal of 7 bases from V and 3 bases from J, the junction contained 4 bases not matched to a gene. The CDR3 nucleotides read TGTGCCAGCAAACGGACAGGGGGCGACTATGGCTACACCTTC. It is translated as CASKRTGGDYGYTF.

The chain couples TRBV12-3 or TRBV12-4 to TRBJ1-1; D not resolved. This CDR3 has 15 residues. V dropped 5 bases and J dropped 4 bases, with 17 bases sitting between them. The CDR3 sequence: CASSPHTPPSTEAFF. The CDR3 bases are TGTGCCAGCAGTCCCCACACCCCCCCGAGCACTGAAGCTTTCTTT.

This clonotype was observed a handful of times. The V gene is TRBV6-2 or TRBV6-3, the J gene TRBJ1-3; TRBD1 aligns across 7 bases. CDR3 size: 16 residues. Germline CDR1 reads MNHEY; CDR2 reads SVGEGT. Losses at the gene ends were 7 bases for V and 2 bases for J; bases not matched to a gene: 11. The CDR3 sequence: CASIGYRGMTGNTIYF. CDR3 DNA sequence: TGTGCCAGCATAGGGTACAGGGGAATGACTGGAAACACCATATATTTT.

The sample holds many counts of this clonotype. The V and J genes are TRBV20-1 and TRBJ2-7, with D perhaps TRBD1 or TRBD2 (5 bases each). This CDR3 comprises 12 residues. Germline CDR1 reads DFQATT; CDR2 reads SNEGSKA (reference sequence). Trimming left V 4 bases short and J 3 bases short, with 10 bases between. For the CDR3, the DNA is TGCAGTGCTACCGGGGACGGCTACGAGCAGTACTTC. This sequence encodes CSATGDGYEQYF.

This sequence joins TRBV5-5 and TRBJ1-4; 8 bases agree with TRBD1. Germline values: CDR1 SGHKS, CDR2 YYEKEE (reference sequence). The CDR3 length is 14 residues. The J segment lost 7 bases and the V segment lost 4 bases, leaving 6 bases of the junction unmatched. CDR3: CASSTTGDPEKLFF. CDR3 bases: TGTGCCAGCAGCACGACAGGGGATCCTGAAAAACTGTTTTTT.

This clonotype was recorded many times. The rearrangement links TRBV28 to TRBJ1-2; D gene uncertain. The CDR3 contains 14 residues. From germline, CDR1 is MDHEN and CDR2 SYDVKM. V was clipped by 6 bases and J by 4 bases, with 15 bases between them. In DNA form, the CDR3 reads TGTGCCAGCAGACCCCCGGCGCACGGCTATGGCTACACCTTC. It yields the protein CASRPPAHGYGYTF.

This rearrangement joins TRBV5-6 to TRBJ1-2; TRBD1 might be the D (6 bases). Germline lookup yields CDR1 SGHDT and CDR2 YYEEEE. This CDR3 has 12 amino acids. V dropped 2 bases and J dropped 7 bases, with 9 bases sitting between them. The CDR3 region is CASSLNRVGYTF. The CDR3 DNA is TGTGCCAGCAGCTTAAACAGGGTTGGCTACACCTTC.

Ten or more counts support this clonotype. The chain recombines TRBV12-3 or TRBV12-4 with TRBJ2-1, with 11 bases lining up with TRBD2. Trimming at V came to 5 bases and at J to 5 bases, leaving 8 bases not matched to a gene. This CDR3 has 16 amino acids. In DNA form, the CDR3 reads TGTGCCAGCAGTACCAGACTAGCGGGGCACCACAATGAGCAGTTCTTC. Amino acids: CASSTRLAGHHNEQFF.